The sequence of this T cell receptor beta chain was determined in a study of shared clonotypes between healthy human individuals. General study findings and limits: It was only blood that was sampled, and tissue repertoires likely differ.

The study ran the assay at deep level. The protocol was immunoSEQ multiplex PCR, while the TCRdb copy is restricted to in-frame clones and leaves out a portion. The sample records fewer than 650,000 clones, 76% being singletons. In the case of this clone: Antigen: not known.

Donors, healthy HIV-negative adults, lacked recent acute infections or vaccinations. The trim removed 6 bases at V and 4 bases at J, leaving 8 bases unmatched. The CDR3 is 16 residues long. The germline CDR1 and CDR2 sequences are MDHEN and SYDVKM. The chain is built from TRBV28 and TRBJ2-1; 11 bases agree with TRBD2. The clonotype comes from a middle-aged woman in good health. Some clones in this sample may be carry-over from other donors' samples. The specimen was PBMCs. This CDR3 is CASRGVGTSGYNEQFF. The CDR3, as DNA: TGTGCCAGCAGGGGGGTAGGGACTAGCGGTTACAATGAGCAGTTCTTC.